This TCR beta chain was retrieved from a study of T cells in Graves' hyperthyroidism and ophthalmopathy. By sample fraction, this clonotype is medium-sized. From RNA transcripts, TCR beta CDR3 regions were amplified. TCR CDR3 underwent first-round RT-PCR with the HTBI primer set. MiXCR, applied by TCRdb to the multiplex PCR reads, yields one record per CDR3 protein. The table has fewer than 30,000 distinct CDR3 sequences, approximately 54% seen once; the top ten hold approximately 25%. Germline V CDR1 and CDR2: DFQATT, SNEGSKA (reference sequence). The trim removed 5 bases at V and 7 bases at J, leaving 15 bases unmatched. The CDR3 has 17 amino acids.

The material sequenced was blood. The J gene is TRBJ2-1, the V gene TRBV20-1; 12 nucleotides match TRBD2. This clonotype originated in a woman aged 40 to 50 with Graves' hyperthyroidism that later progressed to Graves' ophthalmopathy. CDR3 protein: CSAWLRERLAGVNEQFF. In nucleotides, the CDR3 is TGCAGTGCTTGGCTCAGGGAGCGACTAGCGGGAGTGAATGAGCAGTTCTTC.